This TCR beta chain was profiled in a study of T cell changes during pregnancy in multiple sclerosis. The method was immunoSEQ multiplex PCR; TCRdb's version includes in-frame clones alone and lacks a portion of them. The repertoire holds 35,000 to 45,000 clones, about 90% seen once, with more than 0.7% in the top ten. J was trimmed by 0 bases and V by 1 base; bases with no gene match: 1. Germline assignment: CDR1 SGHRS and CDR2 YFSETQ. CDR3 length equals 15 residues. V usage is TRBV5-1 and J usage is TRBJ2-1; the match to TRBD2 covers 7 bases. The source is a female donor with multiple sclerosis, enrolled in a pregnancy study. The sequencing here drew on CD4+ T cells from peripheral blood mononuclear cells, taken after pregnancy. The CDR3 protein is CASSLTGGSYNEQFF. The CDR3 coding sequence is TGCGCCAGCAGCTTGACGGGAGGCTCCTACAATGAGCAGTTCTTC.